This T cell receptor (beta chain) was sequenced in a study of blood T cell repertoires in COVID-19. Whole-study context: Spain, Italy and the United States supplied samples that represented acute and convalescent COVID-19. T cells, B-cell-depleted T cells, or PBMCs supplied cDNA or gDNA.

With 1 base clipped from V and 0 bases from J, the junction kept 7 bases outside the gene matches. Germline-derived CDR1 and CDR2 are SGHRS and YFSETQ. CDR3 length equals 16 residues. In the authors' workflow: From reference gene primer amplification, estimates of nucleated cell counts were derived. Assay: immunoSEQ multiplex PCR; the TCRdb copy retains only in-frame clones and omits some. The D gene and trimming were derived from the DNA, and the V and J assignments and clone size from that table. The top ten hold 2.5% to 3% of the sample, which has under 85,000 clones, less than 90% seen once. The receptor was isolated from an elderly man with acute or convalescent COVID-19. The sample comprised peripheral blood. The J gene is TRBJ2-7, the V gene TRBV5-1, with 7 bases identical to TRBD2. CDR3 nucleotides: TGCGCCAGCAGCTTGTATGAGGCGGGAGCCTCCTACGAGCAGTACTTC. Residues: CASSLYEAGASYEQYF.